The count of the clone carrying this T cell receptor beta chain is one. This specimen belongs to a study of T cell changes during pregnancy in multiple sclerosis. The germline V gene has CDR1 SGHTS and CDR2 YDEGEE. Trimming took 7 bases from V and 5 from J, leaving 21 bases between them. The CDR3 length is 15 residues. Profiling relied on immunoSEQ multiplex PCR, and the TCRdb table lists in-frame clones only, not all of them. The data contain about 100,000 clones, about nine tenths of them singletons. Material: peripheral blood, obtained in the second trimester of pregnancy. This rearrangement joins TRBV5-8 to TRBJ2-5; possibly TRBD2 for D (5 bases). The receptor was isolated from a female donor in good health, enrolled as a control in a pregnancy study. The CDR3 nucleotides read TGTGCCAGCCCGTCTTACGGGGTCGGCCTGGAGACCCAGTACTTC. Protein: CASPSYGVGLETQYF.